This T cell receptor (beta chain) was sequenced in a study of blood T cell repertoires in COVID-19. The method was immunoSEQ multiplex PCR; TCRdb's version includes in-frame clones alone and lacks a portion of them. The table has under 150,000 clones, roughly 89% seen once. Trimming removed 4 bases from V and 7 bases from J; junction bases left unmatched: 2. Germline V gene lookup returns CDR1 MGHDK and CDR2 SYGVNS. CDR3 size: 15 residues. The TCR comes from a woman aged 35 to 49 with acute or convalescent COVID-19. Sequences were obtained from peripheral blood. This chain links TRBV25-1 with TRBJ1-6; 12 bases align to TRBD1. In DNA form, the CDR3 reads TGTGCCAGCAGTGCCGGGACAGGGGGCAATTCACCCCTCCACTTT. It is translated as CASSAGTGGNSPLHF.